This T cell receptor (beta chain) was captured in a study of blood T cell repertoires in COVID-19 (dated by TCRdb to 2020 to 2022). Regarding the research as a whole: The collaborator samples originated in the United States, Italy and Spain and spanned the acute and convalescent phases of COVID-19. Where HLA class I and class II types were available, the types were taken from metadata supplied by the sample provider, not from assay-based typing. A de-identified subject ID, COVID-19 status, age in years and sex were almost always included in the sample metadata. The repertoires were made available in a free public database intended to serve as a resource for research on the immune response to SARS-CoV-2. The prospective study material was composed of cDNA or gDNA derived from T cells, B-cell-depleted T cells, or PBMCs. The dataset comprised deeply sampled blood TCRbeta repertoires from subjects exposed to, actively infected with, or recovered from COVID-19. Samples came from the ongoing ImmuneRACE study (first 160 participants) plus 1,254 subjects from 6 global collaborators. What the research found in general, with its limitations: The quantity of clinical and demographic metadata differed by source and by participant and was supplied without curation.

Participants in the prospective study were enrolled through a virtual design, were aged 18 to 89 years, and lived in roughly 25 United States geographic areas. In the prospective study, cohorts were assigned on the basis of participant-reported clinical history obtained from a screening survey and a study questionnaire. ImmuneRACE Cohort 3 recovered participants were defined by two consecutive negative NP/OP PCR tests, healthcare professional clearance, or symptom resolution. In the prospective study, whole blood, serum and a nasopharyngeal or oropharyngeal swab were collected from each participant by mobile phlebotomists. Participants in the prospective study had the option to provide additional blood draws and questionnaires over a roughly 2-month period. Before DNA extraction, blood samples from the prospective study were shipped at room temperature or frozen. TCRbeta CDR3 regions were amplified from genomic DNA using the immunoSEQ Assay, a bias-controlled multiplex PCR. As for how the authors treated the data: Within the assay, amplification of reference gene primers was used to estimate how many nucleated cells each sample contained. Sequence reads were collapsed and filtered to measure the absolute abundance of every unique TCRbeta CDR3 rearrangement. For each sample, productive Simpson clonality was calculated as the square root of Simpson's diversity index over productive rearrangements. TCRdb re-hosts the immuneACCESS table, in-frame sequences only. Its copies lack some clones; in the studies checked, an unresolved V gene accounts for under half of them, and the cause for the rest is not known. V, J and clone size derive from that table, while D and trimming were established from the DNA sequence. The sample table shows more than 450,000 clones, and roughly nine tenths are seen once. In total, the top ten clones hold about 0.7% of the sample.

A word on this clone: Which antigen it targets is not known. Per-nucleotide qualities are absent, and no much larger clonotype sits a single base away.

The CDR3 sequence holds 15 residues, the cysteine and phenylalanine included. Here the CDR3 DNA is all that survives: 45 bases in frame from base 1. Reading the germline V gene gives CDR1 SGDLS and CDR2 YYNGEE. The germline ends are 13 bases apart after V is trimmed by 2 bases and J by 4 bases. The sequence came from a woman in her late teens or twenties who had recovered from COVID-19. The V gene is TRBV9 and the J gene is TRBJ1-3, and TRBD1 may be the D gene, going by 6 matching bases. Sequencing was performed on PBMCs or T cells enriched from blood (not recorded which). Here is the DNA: TGTGCCAGCAGCGTTTCAGGGGTCGCAGGAAACACCATATATTTT. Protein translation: CASSVSGVAGNTIYF.